What follows are 27 T cell receptor beta chains derived from one specimen sequenced in a study of T cells after yellow fever vaccination. Using its own MiXCR run on the 5' RACE reads, TCRdb lists one record per CDR3 protein. The table lists approximately 510,000 distinct CDR3 sequences, 20% to 25% of them singletons, with roughly a sixth in the top ten. Sequences were derived from PBMCs, sampled about 21 days after the first yellow fever vaccination. The receptors derive from a young man who received the YFV17D yellow fever vaccine.

CDR3: CAIRQGWGDEQYF. CDR3 coding DNA: TGTGCCATCAGACAGGGTTGGGGCGACGAGCAGTACTTC. The V call is TRBV10-3, the J call TRBJ2-7, with D perhaps TRBD1 (6 bases). Trimming took 6 bases from V and 5 from J, leaving 14 bases between them. The CDR3 contains 13 residues. Germline CDR1 is ENHRY and CDR2 is SYGVKD.

This clonotype was counted many times. The genes are TRBV7-2 and TRBJ1-2; 7 bases line up with TRBD1. J was trimmed by 4 bases and V by 9 bases; bases with no gene match: 5. CDR1 SGHTA and CDR2 FQGNSA come from the germline V gene. The CDR3 is 12 amino acids. CDR3 region: CASQGDGYGYTF. CDR3 sequence (DNA): TGTGCCAGTCAGGGGGACGGCTATGGCTACACCTTC.

The gene calls are TRBV6-2 or TRBV6-3 and TRBJ2-1; TRBD2 is a possible D gene (5 bases). Germline V gene lookup returns CDR1 MNHEY and CDR2 SVGEGT. Trimming removed 7 bases from V and 8 bases from J, with 21 bases in between. This CDR3 is built from 15 residues. The CDR3: CASTRGRTLIDEQFF. The CDR3 DNA reads as TGTGCCAGCACCCGAGGGAGAACCTTGATTGATGAGCAGTTCTTC.

This sequence joins TRBV6-2 or TRBV6-3 and TRBJ2-3; D could derive from TRBD1 or TRBD2 (5 bases each). The CDR3 consists of 10 residues. Germline assignment: CDR1 MNHEY and CDR2 SVGEGT. The V gene lost 8 bases and the J gene lost 8 bases, with 8 bases spanning the gap. CDR3 DNA sequence: TGTGCCAGCGGGGACGTTACGCAGTATTTT. This translates into CASGDVTQYF.

The chain uses TRBV7-4 and TRBJ2-7; D is ambiguous. With 10 bases removed from V and 2 bases from J, the gap between germline ends came to 15 bases. This CDR3 has 13 amino acids. Germline V gene lookup returns CDR1 SGHVT and CDR2 SQSDAQ. This chain's CDR3 is CAKSIWTPYEQYF. The DNA of the CDR3 is TGTGCCAAGAGCATATGGACGCCCTACGAGCAGTACTTC.

The chain carries TRBV6-1 and TRBJ2-3; D gene uncertain. CDR3 length: 13 amino acids. Trimming took off 6 bases at V and 1 base at J, with 8 bases between the two ends. The germline gives CDR1 MNHNS, CDR2 SASEGT. The CDR3: CASRVDGTDTQYF. CDR3 nucleotides: TGTGCCAGCAGGGTCGATGGCACAGATACGCAGTATTTT.

V gene TRBV12-3 or TRBV12-4 combines with J gene TRBJ2-3, with a weak D call TRBD2 (5 bases). Trimming removed 3 bases from V and 11 bases from J, with 15 bases in between. This CDR3 has 13 amino acids. The CDR3 nucleotides are TGTGCCAGCAGTTTTGGCGGGTACCCTCTGCAGTATTTT. Its protein product is CASSFGGYPLQYF.

This clonotype was seen ten or more times. The chain recombines TRBV2 with TRBJ2-7, with TRBD2 matching 8 bases. CDR3 length: 14 residues. Germline CDR1 SNHLY, CDR2 FYNNEI. The trim removed 6 bases at V and 4 bases at J, leaving 8 bases unmatched. The CDR3 region is CASSPGLAGYEQYF. The CDR3 DNA is TGTGCCAGCAGCCCTGGGCTAGCGGGTTACGAGCAGTACTTC.

This clonotype came up many times. The chain joins TRBV4-1 to TRBJ1-5; D call uncertain. The germline V and J ends were trimmed by 4 bases and 0 bases, with 10 bases remaining between them. Germline assignment: CDR1 MGHRA and CDR2 YSYEKL. The CDR3 length is 15 residues. CDR3 sequence: CASSPRAISNQPQHF. DNA of the CDR3: TGCGCCAGCAGCCCCCGGGCAATTAGCAATCAGCCCCAGCATTTT.

The chain carries TRBV6-6 and TRBJ2-3; D is possibly TRBD2 (5 bases). Germline CDR1 and CDR2: MNHNY and SVGAGI (reference sequence). V dropped 2 bases and J dropped 6 bases, with 9 bases sitting between them. The CDR3 totals 13 residues. The CDR3 DNA sequence: TGTGCCAGCAGTTACCGGGGTTCGGATACGCAGTATTTT. The encoded protein is CASSYRGSDTQYF.

The chain couples TRBV7-8 to TRBJ2-1; the D is unclear. This CDR3 has 13 residues. Germline CDR1 and CDR2: SGHVS and FQNEAQ. Trimming removed 1 base at V and 7 bases at J, with 8 bases between. The CDR3 sequence is CASSLGTRNEQFF. CDR3 bases: TGTGCCAGCAGCTTAGGGACGAGAAATGAGCAGTTCTTC.

CDR3 nucleotide sequence: TGTGCCAGCAGGAGGGGCGGGGACACTGAAGCTTTCTTT. Amino acid sequence: CASRRGGDTEAFF. This chain joins TRBV6-1 and TRBJ1-1, with a weak D call TRBD1 (5 bases). Per the germline V gene, CDR1 is MNHNS and CDR2 is SASEGT. The CDR3 loop spans 13 amino acids. Trimming shortened V by 6 bases and J by 3 bases, and 11 bases separated the two germline ends.

The rearrangement links TRBV21-1 to TRBJ2-7; TRBD2 was called by the table and not checked on the DNA. TRBV21-1 is listed as a pseudogene. The CDR3 extends over 15 amino acids. The chain's CDR3 is CASSKVRGGAYEQYF. The CDR3 DNA reads as TGTGCCAGCAGCAAAGTCCGGGGGGGGGCCTACGAGCAGTACTTC.

This clonotype turned up a few times. The chain is built from TRBV7-9 and TRBJ2-7; D is uncertain. Germline assignment: CDR1 SEHNR and CDR2 FQNEAQ (reference sequence). The ends were cut back, 4 bases at V and 2 bases at J, with 12 bases in the middle. CDR3 length: 14 amino acids. The CDR3 sequence is CASSSSLIAYEQYF. In nucleotides, the CDR3 is TGTGCCAGCAGCTCCAGTCTAATAGCCTACGAGCAGTACTTC.

This clonotype turned up a few times. The chain employs TRBV27 and TRBJ2-5; maybe TRBD2 (5 bases). The CDR3 totals 11 residues. CDR1 and CDR2 (germline): MNHEY, SMNVEV (reference sequence). Trimming cost V 7 bases and J 7 bases, with 10 bases left between them. CDR3 loop: CASTFRGTQYF. The CDR3 bases are TGTGCCAGCACCTTTCGGGGGACCCAGTACTTC.

This clonotype occurred a few times. V and J are TRBV5-1 and TRBJ1-2, with TRBD1 matching over 8 bases. CDR3 size: 15 residues. CDR1 is SGHRS and CDR2 is YFSETQ in the germline V gene. The junction had 10 bases not matched to a gene; V was cut back by 4 bases and J by 5 bases. CDR3 coding DNA: TGCGCCAGCAGCCTGGAGGGACAGGTTTGGTATGGCTACACCTTC. It specifies CASSLEGQVWYGYTF.

The rearrangement uses TRBV5-1 and TRBJ2-3, with 10 bases lining up with TRBD2. This CDR3 has 15 residues. The V and J ends lost 6 bases and 0 bases, in that order; junction bases with no gene match: 4. The germline gives CDR1 SGHRS, CDR2 YFSETQ. The CDR3: CASITSGDSTDTQYF. The CDR3 nucleotides are TGCGCCAGCATAACTAGCGGGGACAGCACAGATACGCAGTATTTT. Complete variable domain (other parts from reference TRBV5-1 and TRBJ2-3): KAGVTQTPRYLIKTRGQQVTLSCSPISGHRSVSWYQQTPGQGLQFLFEYFSETQRNKGNFPGRFSGRQFSNSRSEMNVSTLELGDSALYLCASITSGDSTDTQYFGPGTRLTVL.

This chain uses TRBV14 with TRBJ1-3, with D unresolved. Trimming shortened V by 0 bases and J by 4 bases, and 13 bases separated the two germline ends. Germline V gene data show CDR1 as SGHDN and CDR2 as FVKESK. The CDR3 runs 16 residues. CDR3 sequence: CASSQDVPGSGNTIYF. The CDR3 bases are TGTGCCAGCAGCCAAGATGTCCCGGGTTCAGGAAACACCATATATTTT. The full variable domain, rest sourced from reference TRBV14 and TRBJ1-3, is EAGVTQFPSHSVIEKGQTVTLRCDPISGHDNLYWYRRVMGKEIKFLLHFVKESKQDESGMPNNRFLAERTGGTYSTLKVQPAELEDSGVYFCASSQDVPGSGNTIYFGEGSWLTVV.

This clonotype showed up just a few times. This rearrangement joins TRBV6-1 to TRBJ2-7, with TRBD1 as a possible D gene (6 bases). The CDR3 contains 13 residues. Trimming stripped 9 bases from V and 0 bases from J, with 12 bases between. Per the germline V gene, CDR1 is MNHNS and CDR2 is SASEGT. DNA for the CDR3: TGTGCCAGTCGGGACAACCCCTCCTACGAGCAGTACTTC. Translation gives CASRDNPSYEQYF.

This clonotype was counted many times. The J gene is TRBJ1-4, the V gene TRBV6-1; D call uncertain. V dropped 5 bases and J dropped 8 bases, with 18 bases sitting between them. The CDR3 has 15 amino acids. Germline lookup yields CDR1 MNHNS and CDR2 SASEGT. The CDR3 protein is CASSLGFQVGEKLFF. The CDR3 DNA is TGTGCCAGCAGTCTCGGGTTCCAAGTTGGGGAAAAACTGTTTTTT.

This clonotype was counted between two and nine times. The chain is built from TRBV5-6 and TRBJ2-3; D gene ambiguous. The CDR3 spans 15 residues. Germline lookup yields CDR1 SGHDT and CDR2 YYEEEE. The V end was cut by 1 base, the J end by 0 bases, with 9 bases between. The CDR3 nucleotides are TGTGCCAGCAGCTTGAGGGTGATTAGCACAGATACGCAGTATTTT. Translation: CASSLRVISTDTQYF.

The chain couples TRBV5-1 to TRBJ2-3; 9 nucleotides line up with TRBD2. V gave up 1 base and J gave up 2 bases; unmatched junction bases: 5. Germline CDR1 reads SGHRS; CDR2 reads YFSETQ. The length of the CDR3 is 16 residues. CDR3 region: CASSLRSGGPTDTQYF. The CDR3 region has the DNA TGCGCCAGCAGCTTGAGGAGCGGGGGGCCCACAGATACGCAGTATTTT.

The chain has TRBV4-1 and TRBJ2-5; D is unresolved. Trimming removed 0 bases from V and 7 bases from J, with 6 bases in between. Germline CDR1 and CDR2: MGHRA and YSYEKL. The CDR3 runs to 12 residues. The CDR3, as DNA: TGCGCCAGCAGCCAAGATGGAGTGACCCAGTACTTC. Its protein is CASSQDGVTQYF.

This clonotype showed up just a few times. The J gene is TRBJ1-1, the V gene TRBV7-9, with 10 bases that match TRBD1. The V gene end was trimmed by 1 base and the J gene end by 7 bases; junction bases not matched to a gene: 6. The V gene's germline CDR1 is SEHNR and CDR2 FQNEAQ (reference sequence). The CDR3 has 15 amino acids. CDR3 sequence: CASSLGQGADFEAFF. The CDR3 DNA reads TGTGCCAGCAGCTTAGGACAGGGGGCCGACTTTGAAGCTTTCTTT.

The CDR3 region is CASSPPGGQETDTQYF. For the CDR3, the DNA is TGCGCCAGCAGCCCCCCGGGGGGACAGGAGACAGATACGCAGTATTTT. The rearrangement joins TRBV5-1 to TRBJ2-3; D may be TRBD1 (8 bases). The V gene lost 4 bases and the J gene lost 3 bases, with 18 bases spanning the gap. The CDR3 has 16 residues. Germline lookup yields CDR1 SGHRS and CDR2 YFSETQ. Drawing the rest from reference TRBV5-1 and TRBJ2-3, the complete variable domain is KAGVTQTPRYLIKTRGQQVTLSCSPISGHRSVSWYQQTPGQGLQFLFEYFSETQRNKGNFPGRFSGRQFSNSRSEMNVSTLELGDSALYLCASSPPGGQETDTQYFGPGTRLTVL.

This clonotype was counted at least ten times. The V and J genes are TRBV6-5 and TRBJ2-1; TRBD2 aligns across 11 bases. The CDR3 runs 16 residues. CDR1 and CDR2 from the germline V gene are MNHEY and SVGAGI. J was trimmed by 4 bases and V by 4 bases; bases with no gene match: 6. The CDR3 DNA reads TGTGCCAGCAGTTTAGCGGGGGGGCTGAGGTACAATGAGCAGTTCTTC. It yields the protein CASSLAGGLRYNEQFF.

This sequence joins TRBV11-2 and TRBJ2-7; D tentatively reads TRBD1 or TRBD2 (5 bases each). V was clipped by 5 bases and J by 6 bases, with 20 bases between them. CDR1 SGHAT and CDR2 FQNNGV come from the germline V gene. CDR3 length: 15 residues. The chain's CDR3 is CASSPRARSGSEQYV. CDR3 bases: TGTGCCAGCAGCCCTCGGGCCCGGTCAGGGAGCGAGCAGTACGTC.